The entry below gives a single TCR beta chain sequence along with its context. The antigen is not known. Patients aged 2 to 39 years had fewer naive T cells. Looked up from germline, CDR1 is MNHNY and CDR2 is SVGAGI (reference sequence). This CDR3 has 12 amino acids. The trim removed 5 bases at V and 6 bases at J, leaving 0 bases unmatched. The record originates from a study of regulatory T cells. Study results and caveats: Skewed V and J usage and few unique V-J pairs marked patient repertoires, most in Tregs. In CD3G deficiency, regulatory T cells had lower Shannon diversity than autologous conventional CD4+ and control regulatory cells.

The PCR used 52 TRBV and 13 TRBJ primers. TCRdb keeps only in-frame clones here, not all; method: immunoSEQ multiplex PCR. The sample consists of roughly 3,600 clones, around 94% of them appearing once. The sample consisted of CD4+ Tregs sorted from blood. This clonotype was sampled from a young adult with CD3G deficiency. The chain combines TRBV6-6 with TRBJ2-1; 8 bases are a match to TRBD2. Here the CDR3 DNA reads TGTGCCAGCAGTGCGGGGGGCAATGAGCAGTTCTTC. Residues: CASSAGGNEQFF.